Each of the 5 T cell receptor beta chains below was sequenced from the same sample in a study of blood T cell repertoires in COVID-19. Produced via immunoSEQ multiplex PCR; TCRdb's table is partial and in-frame only. The data hold approximately 99,000 clones, with about 89% observed a single time. Specimen: peripheral blood. The receptor set was obtained from a human donor in a cohort sampled during active COVID-19.

The J gene is TRBJ1-2, the V gene TRBV28; D ambiguous. V lost 2 bases and J lost 6, with 10 bases in between. This CDR3 region has 13 residues. Germline V gene data show CDR1 as MDHEN and CDR2 as SYDVKM. For the CDR3, the DNA is TGTGCCAGCAGTTTAATCCAGGATGATGGCTACACCTTC. This gives the protein CASSLIQDDGYTF.

This rearrangement joins TRBV2 to TRBJ2-1; 10 bases align to TRBD2. Germline CDR1 and CDR2: SNHLY and FYNNEI. This CDR3 region has 15 residues. V dropped 7 bases and J dropped 8; count of bases not matched to a gene: 11. This chain's CDR3 is CASNLAGVGVDEQFF. Written as DNA, the CDR3 is TGTGCCAGCAACCTAGCGGGAGTAGGGGTGGATGAGCAGTTCTTC.

This clone was recorded only once. In DNA form, the CDR3 reads TGTGCCAGCAGCTTAGGCGGGAGGGGCTCCTACGAGCAGTACTTC. This codes for CASSLGGRGSYEQYF. The chain links TRBV7-8 to TRBJ2-7, with 9 bases matching TRBD2. The ends lost 1 base at V and 0 bases at J; junction bases unmatched: 1. The CDR3 has 15 residues. Germline CDR1 SGHVS, CDR2 FQNEAQ.

The chain joins TRBV2 to TRBJ2-2, with 10 bases fitting TRBD1. Germline V CDR1 and CDR2: SNHLY, FYNNEI. The CDR3 has 15 residues. The ends lost 6 bases at V and 5 bases at J; junction bases unmatched: 6. The CDR3 sequence is CASSAGQGRTGELFF. CDR3 DNA sequence: TGTGCCAGCAGCGCGGGACAGGGGAGGACCGGGGAGCTGTTTTTT.

This clone has only one observation. The chain has TRBV3-1 (or the pseudogene TRBV3-2) and TRBJ2-7, with 13 nucleotides matching TRBD2. This CDR3 region has 19 residues. The junction had 17 bases not matched to a gene; V was cut back by 4 bases and J by 5 bases. CDR1 is LGHDT, CDR2 YNNKEL, per germline (reference sequence). The CDR3 loop reads CASSPYGLAGASHQDEQYF. For the CDR3, the DNA is TGTGCCAGCAGCCCCTACGGACTAGCGGGAGCGTCTCACCAAGACGAGCAGTACTTC.